This T cell receptor beta chain was recovered during a study of cytomegalovirus exposure and HLA in healthy donors. V lost 0 bases to trimming and J lost 2 bases, with 8 bases between them. This CDR3 is 14 amino acids long. The V gene's germline CDR1 is SGHNT and CDR2 YYREEE (reference sequence). Findings of the study overall: TCR beta chains numbering some 160 were designated cytomegalovirus-associated. Across donors, sequencing depth was assumed by presence/absence analyses to be roughly uniform. Productive rates of about 87% or about 30% were seen for most TCR beta V segments in an earlier analysis.

60 Vbeta and 13 Jbeta primers were used in PCR. Clones were sequenced by immunoSEQ multiplex PCR, and TCRdb holds only the in-frame ones, with some missing. The table lists 120,000 to 150,000 clones, 75% to 90% of them singletons. On this clone: What it binds is not known.

The source of this sequence is a female donor in good health and CMV-seronegative. Sequencing was carried out using PBMCs. The chain couples TRBV5-4 to TRBJ1-2; unclear D gene. The CDR3 bases are TGTGCCAGCAGCTTGGGGGCACGGAACTATGGCTACACCTTC. This sequence encodes CASSLGARNYGYTF.